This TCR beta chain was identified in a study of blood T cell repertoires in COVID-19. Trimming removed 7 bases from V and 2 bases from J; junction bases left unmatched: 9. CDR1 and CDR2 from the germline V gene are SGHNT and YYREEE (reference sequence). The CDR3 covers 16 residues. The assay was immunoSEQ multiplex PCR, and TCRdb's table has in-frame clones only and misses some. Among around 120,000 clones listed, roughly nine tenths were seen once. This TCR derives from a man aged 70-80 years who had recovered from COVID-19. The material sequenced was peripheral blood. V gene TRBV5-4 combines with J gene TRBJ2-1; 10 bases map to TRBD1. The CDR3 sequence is CASGPGTGVAYNEQFF. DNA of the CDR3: TGTGCCAGCGGACCTGGGACAGGGGTAGCCTACAATGAGCAGTTCTTC.